This T cell receptor beta chain was documented in a study of Ad26.COV2.S vaccination and SARS-CoV-2 variants. Across the study: In the COV1001 trial, the donor was in the Ad26.COV2.S arm. Once or twice, 56 days apart, Ad26.COV2.S was delivered intramuscularly.

The sample's treatment: about 20 received Ad26.COV2.S at low or high dose, single or two shots; 5 received placebo; per-sample allocation not given. Sample collection was performed on day 63 after the first vaccine or placebo injection. Aged 18-55 years, donor was enrolled in Boston in about 2020. An Ad26 vector carrying the Wuhan-strain SARS-CoV-2 spike served as the vaccine. This CDR3 has 14 residues. V was shortened by 5 bases and J by 8 bases, with 15 bases between the two germline ends. Germline CDR1 reads MDHEN; CDR2 reads SYDVKM. TCRdb keeps only in-frame clones here, not all; method: immunoSEQ multiplex PCR. This table has roughly 300,000 clones, about 88% appearing once.

The chain employs TRBV28 and TRBJ1-4; no clear D. The TCR was taken from a person between 18 and 65 years old who received the Ad26.COV2.S COVID-19 vaccine or a placebo. The sample consisted of peripheral blood, taken in a trial of Ad26.COV2.S vaccine versus placebo. The CDR3 region has the DNA TGTGCCAGCAGTCTTAGGTATCTGGTCGAAAAACTGTTTTTT. It encodes CASSLRYLVEKLFF.